This TCR beta chain was sequenced in a study of cytomegalovirus exposure and HLA in healthy donors. PCR primers comprised 60 Vbeta and 13 Jbeta primers. Clones were read by immunoSEQ multiplex PCR, and TCRdb kept only the in-frame ones, dropping some. Its table lists about 70,000 clones. General observations from the study: CMV antigen specificity of a few CMV-associated chains was confirmed in vitro. Generally TCR sequences proved uncommon, though certain public TCRs appeared in numerous donors.

Comment on this clone: Antigen: not known.

The CDR3 extends over 13 amino acids. Germline assignment: CDR1 MNHNS and CDR2 SASEGT. Deletions cut 3 bases from V and 7 bases from J, with 12 bases between. The V gene is TRBV6-1, the J gene TRBJ1-1, with D unresolved. The material sequenced was PBMCs. The TCR originated in a female donor in good health and CMV-seropositive. The CDR3 DNA is TGTGCCAGCAGTGATCGGGGTGGGGTTGAAGCTTTCTTT. This codes for CASSDRGGVEAFF.